This entry lists 19 T cell receptor beta chains sequenced from one sample in a study of vaccination and CD4 T cells after COVID-19. The treatment here: roughly 10-day PBMC culture with coronavirus spike peptide pools or control peptides (ViraFEST assay). Their recognized antigens are unknown. The Oncomine TCR Beta short-read assay was what sequenced the DNA obtained from cultured CD4+ T cells. One entry per CDR3 protein results from TCRdb running MiXCR on the PCR reads. The sample contains some 16,000 distinct CDR3 sequences, roughly 51% of which appear only once. Source material: CD4+ T cells from blood, cultured in vitro. These receptors were obtained from a human donor who had recovered from COVID-19.

The chain is built from TRBV10-3 and TRBJ1-6, with 8 bases identical to TRBD1. CDR3 length: 15 amino acids. With V trimmed by 2 bases and J by 7 bases, 4 bases remained unmatched. Germline V gene data show CDR1 as ENHRY and CDR2 as SYGVKD. The CDR3 DNA sequence: TGTGCCATCAGTGAGGAGACAGGGGTCAATTCACCCCTCCACTTT. This translates into CAISEETGVNSPLHF.

This clonotype was observed a few times. The CDR3 here is CSAGGPLNYGYTF. The DNA for the CDR3 is TGCAGTGCTGGCGGGCCGCTAAACTATGGCTACACCTTC. The rearrangement links TRBV20-1 to TRBJ1-2; no definite D call. Germline loops: CDR1 DFQATT, CDR2 SNEGSKA (reference sequence). CDR3 length equals 13 residues. Trimming cost V 5 bases and J 2 bases, with 12 bases left between them.

The chain links TRBV29-1 to TRBJ1-2; D possibly corresponds to TRBD1 (5 bases). This CDR3 spans 14 amino acids. Germline CDR1 and CDR2: SQVTM and ANQGSEA. With 0 bases removed from V and 8 bases from J, the gap between germline ends came to 16 bases. CDR3 DNA sequence: TGCAGCGTTGAAGAGCGGGACGGGGGGAAGGGCTACACCTTC. Its protein is CSVEERDGGKGYTF.

V gene TRBV20-1 combines with J gene TRBJ2-5, with 11 bases aligning to TRBD2. Germline CDR1 is DFQATT and CDR2 is SNEGSKA (reference sequence). The CDR3 spans 18 residues. V lost 0 bases and J lost 1; bases outside the gene matches: 10. The CDR3 loop reads CSARDLIAGGLLQETQYF. The DNA for the CDR3 is TGCAGTGCTAGAGATCTGATAGCGGGGGGGCTCCTCCAAGAGACCCAGTACTTC.

As regards this clonotype: It is likely a read error, because the conserved phenylalanine at the end of the CDR3 is missing. No DNA is shown, since the ends of the CDR3 on it are uncertain; the CDR3 is the one TCRdb lists. The chain uses TRBV5-1 and TRBJ1-2. Germline-derived CDR1 and CDR2 are SGHRS and YFSETQ. The CDR3 is 14 amino acids in total, end residues counted. The CDR3 spells CASSPEAGTHGYTL.

The V call is TRBV6-2 or TRBV6-3, the J call TRBJ2-7; tentative D call: TRBD1 (6 bases). V gave up 5 bases and J gave up 7 bases, with 9 bases separating them. This CDR3 has 11 residues. CDR1 and CDR2 from the germline V gene are MNHEY and SVGEGT. CDR3 sequence (DNA): TGTGCCAGCAGTGACAGGACTGAGCAGTACTTC. Encoded protein: CASSDRTEQYF.

The chain links TRBV12-3 or TRBV12-4 to TRBJ2-1; possible D gene TRBD2, 6 bases. This CDR3 has 14 residues. The ends were cut back, 5 bases at V and 4 bases at J, with 12 bases in the middle. The DNA for the CDR3 is TGTGCCAGCAGTCTAGGAGGGGAGTACAATGAGCAGTTCTTC. As protein: CASSLGGEYNEQFF.

This rearrangement joins TRBV6-4 to TRBJ1-1, with D unresolved. V was pared by 7 bases and J by 5 bases, with 23 bases between. Germline CDR1 reads MRHNA; CDR2 reads SNTAGT. The CDR3 spans 16 residues. The CDR3 spells CASTEEGAPVGTEAFF. DNA for the CDR3: TGTGCCAGCACGGAAGAGGGAGCGCCGGTGGGGACTGAAGCTTTCTTT.

This clonotype was picked up a small number of times. The chain combines TRBV11-2 with TRBJ2-7, with a weak D call TRBD1 (5 bases). Germline CDR1 SGHAT, CDR2 FQNNGV. The germline V and J ends were trimmed by 2 bases and 9 bases, with 11 bases remaining between them. The length of the CDR3 is 12 residues. This chain's CDR3 is CASSLFQGWQYF. In DNA form, the CDR3 reads TGTGCCAGCAGCTTATTCCAGGGTTGGCAGTACTTC.

This clonotype has more than one count but fewer than ten. The chain couples TRBV20-1 to TRBJ1-6, with TRBD1 identical over 8 bases. In germline, CDR1 is DFQATT, CDR2 SNEGSKA (reference sequence). The J segment lost 6 bases and the V segment lost 6 bases, leaving 7 bases of the junction unmatched. This CDR3 has 14 residues. The CDR3 nucleotides are TGCAGTGCAACCCCCGGACAGGGTAATTCACCCCTCCACTTT. This sequence encodes CSATPGQGNSPLHF.

V is TRBV5-1 and J is TRBJ1-3; no clear D gene. Trimming removed 2 bases at V and 9 bases at J, with 12 bases between. Germline CDR1 and CDR2: SGHRS and YFSETQ. CDR3 length: 13 amino acids. DNA of the CDR3: TGCGCCAGCAGCTTCTCCGTGGGGAGCACCATATATTTT. Translation: CASSFSVGSTIYF.

The chain links TRBV24-1 to TRBJ1-5; D remains ambiguous. Per the germline V gene, CDR1 is KGHDR and CDR2 is SFDVKD. The germline V and J ends were trimmed by 9 bases and 3 bases, with 11 bases remaining between them. The CDR3 runs to 13 residues. CDR3 residues: CATQVGNNQPQHF. Written as DNA, the CDR3 is TGTGCCACCCAGGTGGGGAACAATCAGCCCCAGCATTTT.

The rearrangement links TRBV6-1 to TRBJ2-7; D is tentatively TRBD1 or TRBD2 (5 bases each). The CDR3 contains 12 residues. The V and J ends lost 8 bases and 7 bases respectively, with 15 bases between them. Germline V gene lookup returns CDR1 MNHNS and CDR2 SASEGT. The CDR3 DNA reads TGTGCCAGCTTAAGGACGGGACCTGAGCAGTACTTC. Protein product: CASLRTGPEQYF.

This chain connects TRBV6-1 to TRBJ2-2; D is uncertain. V was trimmed by 3 bases and J by 2 bases, leaving 4 bases between them. Germline CDR1 and CDR2: MNHNS and SASEGT. The CDR3 is 13 residues long. The CDR3 loop reads CASSDPNTGELFF. CDR3 in DNA: TGTGCCAGCAGTGACCCTAACACCGGGGAGCTGTTTTTT.

The chain has TRBV19 and TRBJ2-2, with D perhaps assigned TRBD1 or TRBD2 (6 bases each). The CDR3 has 13 residues. CDR1 LNHDA and CDR2 SQIVND come from the germline V gene (reference sequence). Between the trimmed V and J ends, which lost 2 bases and 8 bases, there was a span of 9 bases. The CDR3 is CASSIRGAGELFF. CDR3 coding DNA: TGTGCCAGTAGTATAAGGGGGGCAGGGGAGCTGTTTTTT. Full variable domain (missing parts from reference TRBV19 and TRBJ2-2): DGGITQSPKYLFRKEGQNVTLSCEQNLNHDAMYWYRQDPGQGLRLIYYSQIVNDFQKGDIAEGYSVSREKKESFPLTVTSAQKNPTAFYLCASSIRGAGELFFGEGSRLTVL.

The V and J genes are TRBV25-1 and TRBJ2-5, with 7 bases fitting TRBD1. The CDR3 sequence is 14 residues long. Germline CDR1 reads MGHDK; CDR2 reads SYGVNS. V lost 3 bases to trimming and J lost 3 bases; unmatched junction nucleotides: 4. This CDR3 is CASSEAQGEETQYF. CDR3 DNA sequence: TGTGCCAGCAGTGAGGCGCAGGGGGAAGAGACCCAGTACTTC.

This clonotype was seen a handful of times. The chain links TRBV7-3 to TRBJ1-1, with D uncertain. The V gene lost 5 bases and the J gene lost 1 base, with 8 bases spanning the gap. The length of the CDR3 is 13 residues. Germline CDR1 is SGHTA and CDR2 is FQGTGA. CDR3 nucleotides: TGTGCCAGCAGCAGGCGGGGGAACACTGAAGCTTTCTTT. Translated, it gives CASSRRGNTEAFF.

The V and J genes are TRBV20-1 and TRBJ2-5, with D hard to call. This CDR3 has 12 amino acids. CDR1 and CDR2 (germline): DFQATT, SNEGSKA (reference sequence). V was trimmed by 6 bases and J by 3 bases, leaving 11 bases between them. This CDR3 reads CSASSSEETQYF. DNA of the CDR3: TGCAGTGCATCCTCCAGCGAAGAGACCCAGTACTTC.

In this sample, this clonotype turned up a few times. The V and J genes are TRBV15 and TRBJ1-2; 8 positions match TRBD1. The germline V gene encodes CDR1 LNHNV and CDR2 YYDKDF (reference sequence). The V gene end was trimmed by 4 bases and the J gene end by 5 bases; junction bases not matched to a gene: 9. The CDR3 extends over 15 amino acids. The CDR3 spells CATSILPGQEYGYTF. The CDR3, as DNA: TGTGCCACCAGCATCCTTCCGGGACAGGAGTATGGCTACACCTTC.